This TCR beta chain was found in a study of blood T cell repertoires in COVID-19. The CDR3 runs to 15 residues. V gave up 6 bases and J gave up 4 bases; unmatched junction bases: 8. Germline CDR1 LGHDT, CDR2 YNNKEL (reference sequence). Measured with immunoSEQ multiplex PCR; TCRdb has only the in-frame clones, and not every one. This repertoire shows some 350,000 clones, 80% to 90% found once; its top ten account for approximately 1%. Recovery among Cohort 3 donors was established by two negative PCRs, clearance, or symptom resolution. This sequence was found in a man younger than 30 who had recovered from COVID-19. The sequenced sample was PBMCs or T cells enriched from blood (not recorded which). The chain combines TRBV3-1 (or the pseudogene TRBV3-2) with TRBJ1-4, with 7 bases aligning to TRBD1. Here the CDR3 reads CASSPPGGRNEKLFF. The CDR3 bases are TGTGCCAGCAGTCCTCCAGGGGGTCGTAATGAAAAACTGTTTTTT.